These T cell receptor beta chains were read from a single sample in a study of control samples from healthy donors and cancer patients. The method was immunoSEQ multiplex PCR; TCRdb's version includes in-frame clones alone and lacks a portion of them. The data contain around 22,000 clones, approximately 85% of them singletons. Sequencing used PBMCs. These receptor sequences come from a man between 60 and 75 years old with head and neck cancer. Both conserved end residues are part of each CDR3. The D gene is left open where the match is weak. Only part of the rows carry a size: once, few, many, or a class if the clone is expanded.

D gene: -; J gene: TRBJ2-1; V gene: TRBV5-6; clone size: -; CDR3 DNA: TGTGCCAGCAGCTTGGCTAGGCTTAGCTCCTACAATGAGCAGTTCTTC; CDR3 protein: CASSLARLSSYNEQFF
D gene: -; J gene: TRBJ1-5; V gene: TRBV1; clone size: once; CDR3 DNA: TGCACCAGCAGCCAACTACCGCAGGGGGACAATCAGCCCCAGCATTTT; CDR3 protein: CTSSQLPQGDNQPQHF
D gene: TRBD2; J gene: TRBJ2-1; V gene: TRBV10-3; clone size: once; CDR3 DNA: TGTGCCATCAGTGAGGGACTAGCGGGAGGAAATGAGCAGTTCTTC; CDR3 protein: CAISEGLAGGNEQFF
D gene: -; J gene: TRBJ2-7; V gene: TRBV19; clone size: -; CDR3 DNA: TGTGCCAGTAGTATAGATCGCGCAGTCTCCTACGAGCAGTACTTC; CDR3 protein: CASSIDRAVSYEQYF
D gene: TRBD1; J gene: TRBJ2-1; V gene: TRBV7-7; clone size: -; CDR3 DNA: TGTGCTAGCAGCCGGGACAGGGGTAGAGGGAATGAGCAGTTCTTC; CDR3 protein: CASSRDRGRGNEQFF
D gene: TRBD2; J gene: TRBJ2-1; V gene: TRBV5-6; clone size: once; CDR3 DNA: TGTGCCAGCAGGGAGCCCCTGCGTACTAGCGGGAGCAATGAGCAGTTCTTC; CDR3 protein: CASREPLRTSGSNEQFF
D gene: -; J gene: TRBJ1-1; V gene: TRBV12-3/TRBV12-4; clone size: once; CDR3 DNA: TGTGCCAGCAGTTTAGACAAGAACACTGAAGCTTTCTTT; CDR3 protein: CASSLDKNTEAFF
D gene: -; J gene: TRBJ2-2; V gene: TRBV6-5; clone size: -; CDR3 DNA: TGTGCCAGCAGGAGGCCGGGCCGTCCGTCCGGGGAGCTGTTTTTT; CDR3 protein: CASRRPGRPSGELFF
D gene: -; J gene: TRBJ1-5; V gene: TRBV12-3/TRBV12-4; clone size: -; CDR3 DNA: TGTGCCAGCAGGAGGGGGGCCCGTCAGCCCCAGCATTTT; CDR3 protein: CASRRGARQPQHF
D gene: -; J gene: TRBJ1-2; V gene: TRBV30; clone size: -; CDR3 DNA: TGTGCCGGGTCCTCAGGAGCTCGCTATGGCTACACCTTC; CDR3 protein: CAGSSGARYGYTF
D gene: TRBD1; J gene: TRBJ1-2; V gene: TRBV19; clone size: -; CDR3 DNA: TGTGCCAGTAGTCCTAGGGGGCGCGAAACTGGCTACACCTTC; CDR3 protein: CASSPRGRETGYTF
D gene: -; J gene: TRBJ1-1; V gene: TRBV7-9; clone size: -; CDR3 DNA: TGTGCCAGCAGCCCGGGCTTCGTGAACACTGAAGCTTTCTTT; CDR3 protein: CASSPGFVNTEAFF
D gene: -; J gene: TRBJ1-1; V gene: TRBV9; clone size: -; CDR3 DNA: TGTGCCAGCAGCGTAGTGCCCTCGTGGTCTGAAGCTTTCTTT; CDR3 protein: CASSVVPSWSEAFF
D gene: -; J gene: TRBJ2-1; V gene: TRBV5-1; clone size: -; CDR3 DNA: TGCGCCAGCAGCTTGGACAGGCGATACAATGAGCAGTTCTTC; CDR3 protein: CASSLDRRYNEQFF
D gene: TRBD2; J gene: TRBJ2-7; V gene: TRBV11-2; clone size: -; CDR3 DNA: TGTGCCAGCAGGCAAATAGGGGAGGGCCAGGACGAGCAGTACTTC; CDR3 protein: CASRQIGEGQDEQYF
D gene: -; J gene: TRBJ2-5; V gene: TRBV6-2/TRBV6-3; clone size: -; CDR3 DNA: TGTGCCAGCAGCCCTGGACAGCTGAGACAAGAGACCCAGTACTTC; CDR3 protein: CASSPGQLRQETQYF
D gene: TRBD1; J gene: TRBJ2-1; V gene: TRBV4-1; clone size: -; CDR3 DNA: TGCGCCAGCAGCCAGCCGGGACAGGGCGGCAATGAGCAGTTCTTC; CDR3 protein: CASSQPGQGGNEQFF
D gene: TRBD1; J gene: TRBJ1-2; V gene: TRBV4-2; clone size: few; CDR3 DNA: TGTGCCAGCAGCCAAGATATCGGGACAGCGATTAACTATGGCTACACCTTC; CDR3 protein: CASSQDIGTAINYGYTF
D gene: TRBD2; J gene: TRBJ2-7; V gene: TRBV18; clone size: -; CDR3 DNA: TGTGCCAGCTCACCCGGGACTAGCGGAGCCTACGAGCAGTACTTC; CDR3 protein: CASSPGTSGAYEQYF
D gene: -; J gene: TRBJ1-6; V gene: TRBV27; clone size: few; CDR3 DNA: TGTGCCAGCAGTTTCCGACCCGGATTAGCCGATTCACCCCTCCACTTT; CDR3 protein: CASSFRPGLADSPLHF
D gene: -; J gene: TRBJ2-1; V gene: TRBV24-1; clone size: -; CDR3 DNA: TGTGCCACCAGTGAAGGTCGCGGCCTCAGGTACAATGAGCAGTTCTTC; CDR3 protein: CATSEGRGLRYNEQFF
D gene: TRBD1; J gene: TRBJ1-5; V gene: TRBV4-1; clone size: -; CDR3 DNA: TGCGCCAGCAGCCAAGATACAGGGGAGAGCAATCAGCCCCAGCATTTT; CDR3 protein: CASSQDTGESNQPQHF
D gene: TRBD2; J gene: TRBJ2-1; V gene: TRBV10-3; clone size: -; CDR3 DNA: TGTGCCATCACTGAGCTAGCGGGAGGCTCTTACAATGAGCAGTTCTTC; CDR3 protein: CAITELAGGSYNEQFF
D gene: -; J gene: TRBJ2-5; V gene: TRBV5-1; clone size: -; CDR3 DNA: TGCGCCAGCAGCCCCGGGGTGCAAGAGACCCAGTACTTC; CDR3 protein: CASSPGVQETQYF
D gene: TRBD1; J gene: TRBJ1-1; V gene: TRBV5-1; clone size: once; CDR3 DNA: TGCGCCAGCAGCTTGGCTGGGGGGACAGTGAACACTGAAGCTTTCTTT; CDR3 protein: CASSLAGGTVNTEAFF
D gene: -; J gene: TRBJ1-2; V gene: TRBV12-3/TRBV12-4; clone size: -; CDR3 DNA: TGTGCCAGCAAATACAATAACTATGGCTACACCTTC; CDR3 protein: CASKYNNYGYTF
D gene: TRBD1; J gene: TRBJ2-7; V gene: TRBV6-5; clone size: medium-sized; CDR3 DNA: TGTGCCAGCAGACGATCCGGGACAGGCTACGAGCAGTACTTC; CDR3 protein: CASRRSGTGYEQYF
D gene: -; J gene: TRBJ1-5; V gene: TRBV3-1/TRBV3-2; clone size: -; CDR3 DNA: TGTGCCAGCAGCCGGCCTGGACAGCCCCAGCATTTT; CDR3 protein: CASSRPGQPQHF
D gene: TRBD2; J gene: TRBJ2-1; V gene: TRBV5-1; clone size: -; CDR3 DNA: TGCGCCAGCAGCCCTGGCGGGTACGGTAGCGGGAGGGCAGCCAATGAGCAGTTCTTC; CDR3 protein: CASSPGGYGSGRAANEQFF
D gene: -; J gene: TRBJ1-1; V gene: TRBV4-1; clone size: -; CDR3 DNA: TGCGCCAGCAGCCAAGGTCCCCACCCCCCTGAAGCTTTCTTT; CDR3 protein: CASSQGPHPPEAFF
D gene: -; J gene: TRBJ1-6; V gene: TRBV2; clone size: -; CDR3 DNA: TGTGCCAGCAGACCCCAGAGCTCCTATAATTCACCCCTCCACTTT; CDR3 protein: CASRPQSSYNSPLHF
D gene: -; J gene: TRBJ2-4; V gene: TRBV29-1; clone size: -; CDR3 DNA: TGCAGCGTTGAAGAAGGCGACAGGCGGCGAAACATTCAGTACTTC; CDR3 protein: CSVEEGDRRRNIQYF
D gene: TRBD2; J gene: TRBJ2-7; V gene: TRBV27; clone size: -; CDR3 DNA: TGTGCCAGCGCCCCGGGGGGGGCGCGCTACGAGCAGTACTTC; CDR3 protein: CASAPGGARYEQYF
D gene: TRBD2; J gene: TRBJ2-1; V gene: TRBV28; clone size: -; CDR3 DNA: TGTGCCAGCAGTTCCCTGGTTGGGACTAGTGCTACATACAATGAGCAGTTCTTC; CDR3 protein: CASSSLVGTSATYNEQFF
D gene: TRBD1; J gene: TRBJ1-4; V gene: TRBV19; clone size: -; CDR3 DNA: TGTGCCAGTAGTGGACAGGCCGGGGAGGCAAAACTGTTTTTT; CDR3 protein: CASSGQAGEAKLFF
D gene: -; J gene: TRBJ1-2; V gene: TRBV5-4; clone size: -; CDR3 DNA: TGTGCCAGCAGCTTGGGGTCCGGGACTAACTATGGCTACACCTTC; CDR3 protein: CASSLGSGTNYGYTF
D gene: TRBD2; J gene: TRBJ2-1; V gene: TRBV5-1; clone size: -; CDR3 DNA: TGCGCCAGCAGCTTGACTAGCGGGAACAATGAGCAGTTCTTC; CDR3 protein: CASSLTSGNNEQFF
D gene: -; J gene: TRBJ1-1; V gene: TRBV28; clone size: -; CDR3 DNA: TGTGCCAGCAGTCTCCTAGGGGCTGTCGGCGAAACTGAAGCTTTCTTT; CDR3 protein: CASSLLGAVGETEAFF
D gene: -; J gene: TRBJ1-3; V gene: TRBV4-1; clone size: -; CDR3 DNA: TGCGCCAGCAGTGCAATAGGGAGCTCTGGAAACACCATATATTTT; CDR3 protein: CASSAIGSSGNTIYF
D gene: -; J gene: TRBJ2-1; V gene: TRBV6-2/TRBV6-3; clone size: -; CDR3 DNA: TGTGCCAGCAGTTACAGACCGGAGGGGTCCTACAATGAGCAGTTCTTC; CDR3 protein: CASSYRPEGSYNEQFF
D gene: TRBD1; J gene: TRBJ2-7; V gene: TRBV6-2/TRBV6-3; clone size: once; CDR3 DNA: TGTGCCAGCAGTGGAGTAGGGACAGGGGTCTCCTACGAGCAGTACTTC; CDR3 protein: CASSGVGTGVSYEQYF
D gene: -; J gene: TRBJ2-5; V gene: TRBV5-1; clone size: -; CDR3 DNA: TGCGCCAGCAGCCTCATCGGGGAGACCCAGTACTTC; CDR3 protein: CASSLIGETQYF
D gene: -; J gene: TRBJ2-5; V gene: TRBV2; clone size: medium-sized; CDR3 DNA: TGTGCCAGCAGTTGGAACAACCCAGGTAGAGAGACCCAGTACTTC; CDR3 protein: CASSWNNPGRETQYF
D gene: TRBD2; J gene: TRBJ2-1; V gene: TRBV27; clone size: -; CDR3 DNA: TGTGCCAGCAGTTTACAAAGCCCTATGGAGCGGGGTGAGCAGTTCTTC; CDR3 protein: CASSLQSPMERGEQFF